This TCR beta chain derives from a study of HIV-infected patients and healthy controls. Study observations and caveats: Size-matched repertoire data failed to replicate the apparent Gini index recovery after therapy in HIV-infected patients.

All unsorted peripheral T cells were captured because whole blood was used without fractionation. The trim removed 6 bases at V and 3 bases at J, leaving 4 bases unmatched. CDR1 and CDR2 from the germline V gene are SNHLY and FYNNEI. The CDR3 extends over 13 amino acids. Reverse transcription used around 480 ng RNA and constant-region primers for alpha and beta. Separate chain-specific third strand synthesis with multiplexing indices produced the alpha and beta libraries. TCRdb reprocessed the 5' RACE reads with MiXCR, giving one entry per CDR3 protein. The table shows 20,000 to 30,000 distinct CDR3 sequences, with approximately 9% occurring only once. This clonotype is medium-sized within its sample. No antigen is known for it.

This TCR derives from an adult in good health. The specimen was blood. The V gene is TRBV2, the J gene TRBJ1-2, with 7 positions matching TRBD1. CDR3 sequence: CASRADRDYGYTF. The CDR3 DNA sequence: TGTGCCAGCAGGGCTGACAGGGACTATGGCTACACCTTC.